This T cell receptor beta chain stems from a study of neurological immune-mediated disorders. V was cut by 2 bases and J by 2 bases, with 9 bases left in between. The CDR3 runs 14 residues. Germline lookup yields CDR1 SGHRS and CDR2 YFSETQ. PBMCs numbering 2 million and stored at -80 C yielded the unsorted libraries. As for the cDNA, it was generated by 5'RACE with 10-nucleotide random UMIs. MiXCR was run by TCRdb on the 5' RACE reads, yielding one entry per CDR3 protein. The repertoire holds roughly 46,000 distinct CDR3 sequences, roughly 2% seen once, with roughly 2.1% in the top ten. This clonotype was counted at least ten times.

The chain links TRBV5-1 to TRBJ2-3; no clear D gene. The sequence was collected from a middle-aged woman with multiple sclerosis. Sequencing was carried out using PBMCs. DNA of the CDR3: TGCGCCAGCAGCTTATCACACCACACAGATACGCAGTATTTT. Its translation: CASSLSHHTDTQYF.